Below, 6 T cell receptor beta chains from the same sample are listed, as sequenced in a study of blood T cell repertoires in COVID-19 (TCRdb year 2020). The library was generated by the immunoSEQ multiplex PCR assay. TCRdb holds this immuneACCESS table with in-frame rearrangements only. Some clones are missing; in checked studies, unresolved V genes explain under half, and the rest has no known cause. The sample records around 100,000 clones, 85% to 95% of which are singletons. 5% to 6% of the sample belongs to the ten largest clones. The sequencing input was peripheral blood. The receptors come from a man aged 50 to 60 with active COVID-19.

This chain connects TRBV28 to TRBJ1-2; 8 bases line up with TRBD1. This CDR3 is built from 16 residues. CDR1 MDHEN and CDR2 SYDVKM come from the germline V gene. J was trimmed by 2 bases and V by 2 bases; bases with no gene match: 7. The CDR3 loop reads CASSLRTGRGNYGYTF. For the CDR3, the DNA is TGTGCCAGCAGTTTACGGACAGGGAGAGGAAACTATGGCTACACCTTC.

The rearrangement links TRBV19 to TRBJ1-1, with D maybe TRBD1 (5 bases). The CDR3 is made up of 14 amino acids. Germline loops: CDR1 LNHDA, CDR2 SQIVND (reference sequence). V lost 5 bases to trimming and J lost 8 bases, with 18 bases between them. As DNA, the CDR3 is TGTGCCAGTAGTCCCACGGGCAGGGCCGAAGAAGCTTTCTTT. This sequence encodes CASSPTGRAEEAFF.

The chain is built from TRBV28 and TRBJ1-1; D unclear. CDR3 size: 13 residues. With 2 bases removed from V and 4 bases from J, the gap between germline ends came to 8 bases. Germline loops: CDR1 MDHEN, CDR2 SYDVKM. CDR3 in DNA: TGTGCCAGCAGTTTAACGGGGATCACTGAAGCTTTCTTT. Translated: CASSLTGITEAFF. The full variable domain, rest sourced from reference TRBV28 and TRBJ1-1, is DVKVTQSSRYLVKRTGEKVFLECVQDMDHENMFWYRQDPGLGLRLIYFSYDVKMKEKGDIPEGYSVSREKKERFSLILESASTNQTSMYLCASSLTGITEAFFGQGTRLTVV.

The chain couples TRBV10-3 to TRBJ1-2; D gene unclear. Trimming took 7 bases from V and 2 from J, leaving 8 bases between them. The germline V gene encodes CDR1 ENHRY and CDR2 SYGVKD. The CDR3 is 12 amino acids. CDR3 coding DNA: TGTGCCATCAACAGAATAAACTATGGCTACACCTTC. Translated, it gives CAINRINYGYTF.

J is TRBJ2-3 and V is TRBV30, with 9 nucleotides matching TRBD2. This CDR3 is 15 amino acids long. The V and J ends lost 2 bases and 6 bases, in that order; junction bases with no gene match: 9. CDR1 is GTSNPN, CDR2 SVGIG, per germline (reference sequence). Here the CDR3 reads CAWSSSAGGWDTQYF. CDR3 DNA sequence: TGTGCCTGGAGTAGTTCGGCGGGAGGGTGGGATACGCAGTATTTT.

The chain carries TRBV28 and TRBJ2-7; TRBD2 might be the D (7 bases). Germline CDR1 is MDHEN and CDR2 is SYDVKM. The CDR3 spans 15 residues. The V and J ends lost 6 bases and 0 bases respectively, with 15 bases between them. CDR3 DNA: TGTGCCAGCAGGGGGGGGACACTTACCTCCTACGAGCAGTACTTC. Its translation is CASRGGTLTSYEQYF.